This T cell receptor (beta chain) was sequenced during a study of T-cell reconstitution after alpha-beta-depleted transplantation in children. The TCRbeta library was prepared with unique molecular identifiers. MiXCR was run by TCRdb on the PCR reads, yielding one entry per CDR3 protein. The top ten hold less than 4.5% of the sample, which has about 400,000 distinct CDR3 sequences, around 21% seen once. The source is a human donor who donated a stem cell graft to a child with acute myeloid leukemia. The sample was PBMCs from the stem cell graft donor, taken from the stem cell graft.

CDR3 loop: CASSNPGQSTDTQYF. CDR3 nucleotides: TGTGCCAGCAGTAACCCGGGACAGAGCACAGATACGCAGTATTTT. This chain connects TRBV7-9 to TRBJ2-3, with 7 nucleotides matching TRBD1. Germline V gene sequence: CDR1 SEHNR, CDR2 FQNEAQ (reference sequence). This CDR3 region has 15 residues. Trimming at V came to 6 bases and at J to 0 bases, leaving 6 bases not matched to a gene.